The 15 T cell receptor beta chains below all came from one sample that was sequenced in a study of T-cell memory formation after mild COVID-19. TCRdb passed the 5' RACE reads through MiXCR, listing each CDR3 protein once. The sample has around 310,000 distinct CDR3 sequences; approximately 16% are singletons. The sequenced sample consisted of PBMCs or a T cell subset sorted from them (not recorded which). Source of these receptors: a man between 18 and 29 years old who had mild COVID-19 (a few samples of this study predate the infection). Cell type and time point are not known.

CDR3 amino acids: CASSPTGSGNQPQHF. As DNA, the CDR3 is TGTGCCAGCAGTCCCACAGGTAGTGGCAATCAGCCCCAGCATTTT. This rearrangement joins TRBV25-1 to TRBJ1-5; a possible D gene is TRBD1 (5 bases). V gave up 5 bases and J gave up 2 bases, with 13 bases separating them. The CDR3 contains 15 residues. CDR1 and CDR2 (germline): MGHDK, SYGVNS.

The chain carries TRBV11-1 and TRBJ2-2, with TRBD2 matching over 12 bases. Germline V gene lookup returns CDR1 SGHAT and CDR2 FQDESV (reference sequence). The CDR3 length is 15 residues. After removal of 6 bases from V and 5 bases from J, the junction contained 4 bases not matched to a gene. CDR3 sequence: CASRWTSGETGELFF. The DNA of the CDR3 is TGTGCCAGCAGGTGGACTAGCGGGGAGACCGGGGAGCTGTTTTTT.

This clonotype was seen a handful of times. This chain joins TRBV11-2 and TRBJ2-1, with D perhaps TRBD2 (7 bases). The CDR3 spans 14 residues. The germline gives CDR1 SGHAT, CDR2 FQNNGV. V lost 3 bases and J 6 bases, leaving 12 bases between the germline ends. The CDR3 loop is CASSFAGAANEQFF. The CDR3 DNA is TGTGCCAGCAGCTTTGCGGGGGCTGCCAATGAGCAGTTCTTC.

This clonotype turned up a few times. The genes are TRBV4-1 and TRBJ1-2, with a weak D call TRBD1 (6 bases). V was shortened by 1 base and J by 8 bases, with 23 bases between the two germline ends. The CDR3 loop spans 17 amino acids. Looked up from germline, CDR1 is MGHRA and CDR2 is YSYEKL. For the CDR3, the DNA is TGCGCCAGCAGCCAAGGAGTGCTCGGGACACCCGGTGGCGGCTACACCTTC. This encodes CASSQGVLGTPGGGYTF.

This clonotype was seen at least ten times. This CDR3 is CASSVGGGAWETQYF. In nucleotides, the CDR3 is TGTGCCAGCAGCGTAGGCGGGGGGGCCTGGGAGACCCAGTACTTC. J is TRBJ2-5 and V is TRBV9; 9 positions agree with TRBD2. The germline CDR1 and CDR2 sequences are SGDLS and YYNGEE. The CDR3 spans 15 residues. The V and J ends lost 0 bases and 5 bases, in that order; junction bases with no gene match: 5.

This CDR3 is CASSLDPGSGGEKLFF. The DNA for the CDR3 is TGCGCCAGCAGCTTGGATCCGGGATCAGGGGGCGAAAAACTGTTTTTT. This chain joins TRBV5-1 and TRBJ1-4; 8 nucleotides line up with TRBD1. The CDR3 has 16 residues. Losses at the gene ends were 0 bases for V and 8 bases for J; bases not matched to a gene: 9. The germline V gene has CDR1 SGHRS and CDR2 YFSETQ.

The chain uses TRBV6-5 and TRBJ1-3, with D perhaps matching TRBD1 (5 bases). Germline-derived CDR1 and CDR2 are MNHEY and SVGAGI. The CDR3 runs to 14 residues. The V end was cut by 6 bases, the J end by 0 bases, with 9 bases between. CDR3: CASRFGGSGNTIYF. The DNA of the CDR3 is TGTGCCAGCAGGTTCGGGGGCTCTGGAAACACCATATATTTT.

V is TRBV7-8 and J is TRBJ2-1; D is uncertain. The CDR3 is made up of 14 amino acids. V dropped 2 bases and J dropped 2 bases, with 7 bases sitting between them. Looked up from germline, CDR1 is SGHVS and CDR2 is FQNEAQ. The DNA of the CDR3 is TGTGCCAGCAGCTTAAGCCAAACCTACAATGAGCAGTTCTTC. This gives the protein CASSLSQTYNEQFF.

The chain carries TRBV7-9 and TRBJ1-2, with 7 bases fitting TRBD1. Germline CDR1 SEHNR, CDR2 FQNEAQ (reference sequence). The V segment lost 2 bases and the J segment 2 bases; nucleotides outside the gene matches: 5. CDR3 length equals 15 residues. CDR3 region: CASSLQQGPNYGYTF. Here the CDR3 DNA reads TGTGCCAGCAGCTTACAACAGGGGCCAAACTATGGCTACACCTTC.

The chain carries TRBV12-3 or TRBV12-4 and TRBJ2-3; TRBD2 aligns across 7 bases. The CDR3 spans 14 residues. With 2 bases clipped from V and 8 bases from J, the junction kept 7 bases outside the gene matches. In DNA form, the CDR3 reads TGTGCCAGCAGTTTAAGGGAGGGAGAGAGTACGCAGTATTTT. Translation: CASSLREGESTQYF.

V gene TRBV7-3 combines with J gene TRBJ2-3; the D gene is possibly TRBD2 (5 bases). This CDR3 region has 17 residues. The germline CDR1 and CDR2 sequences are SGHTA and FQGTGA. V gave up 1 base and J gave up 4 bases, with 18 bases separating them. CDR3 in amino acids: CASSLKPRLAPADTQYF. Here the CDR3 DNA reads TGTGCCAGCAGCTTAAAACCCCGGCTAGCCCCCGCAGATACGCAGTATTTT.

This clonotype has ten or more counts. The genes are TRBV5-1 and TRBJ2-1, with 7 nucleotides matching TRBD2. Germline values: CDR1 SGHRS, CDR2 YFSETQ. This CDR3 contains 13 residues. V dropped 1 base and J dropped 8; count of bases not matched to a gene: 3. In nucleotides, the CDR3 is TGCGCCAGCAGCTTGCGGGGGGACGATGAGCAGTTCTTC. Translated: CASSLRGDDEQFF. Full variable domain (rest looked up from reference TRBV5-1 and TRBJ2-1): KAGVTQTPRYLIKTRGQQVTLSCSPISGHRSVSWYQQTPGQGLQFLFEYFSETQRNKGNFPGRFSGRQFSNSRSEMNVSTLELGDSALYLCASSLRGDDEQFFGPGTRLTVL.

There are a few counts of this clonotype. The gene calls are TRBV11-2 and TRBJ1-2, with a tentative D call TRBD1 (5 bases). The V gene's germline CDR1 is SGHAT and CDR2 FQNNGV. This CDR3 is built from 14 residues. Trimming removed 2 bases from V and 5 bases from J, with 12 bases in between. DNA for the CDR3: TGTGCCAGCAGCTTACCAGGGCGGGGGTATGGCTACACCTTC. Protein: CASSLPGRGYGYTF.

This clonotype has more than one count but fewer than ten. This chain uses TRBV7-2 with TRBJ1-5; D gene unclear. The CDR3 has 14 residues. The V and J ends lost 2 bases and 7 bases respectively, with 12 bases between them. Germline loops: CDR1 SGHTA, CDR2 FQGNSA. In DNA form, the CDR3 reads TGTGCCAGCAGCTTAAATTCAGAGGTCCAGCCCCAGCATTTT. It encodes CASSLNSEVQPQHF.

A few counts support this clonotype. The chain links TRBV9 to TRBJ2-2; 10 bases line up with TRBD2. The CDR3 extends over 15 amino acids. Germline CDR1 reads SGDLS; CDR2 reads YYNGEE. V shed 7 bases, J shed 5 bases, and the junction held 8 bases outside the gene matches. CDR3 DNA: TGTGCCAGCGACAAGCGGGGGGGCCTGACCGGGGAGCTGTTTTTT. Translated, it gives CASDKRGGLTGELFF.